These 28 T cell receptor beta chains originate from one sample sequenced in a study of blood T cell repertoires in COVID-19. Only in-frame clones appear in the TCRdb table, and some are missing; sequencing was by immunoSEQ multiplex PCR. Here the sample spans some 30,000 clones, around 85% being singletons. The sequenced sample consisted of peripheral blood. These receptors originate from a woman over 75 with active or convalescent COVID-19.

This clone was detected only a few times. The chain couples TRBV4-1 to TRBJ1-3; TRBD1 agrees at 8 bases. The junction had 13 bases not matched to a gene; V was cut back by 1 base and J by 5 bases. Germline loops: CDR1 MGHRA, CDR2 YSYEKL. The CDR3 runs 18 residues. CDR3 coding DNA: TGCGCCAGCAGCCAAGGCCCGCAGACAGGGGAGTTGAGAAACACCATATATTTT. Translating gives CASSQGPQTGELRNTIYF.

The rearrangement uses TRBV7-9 and TRBJ2-7, with TRBD1 matching over 9 bases. The germline gives CDR1 SEHNR, CDR2 FQNEAQ (reference sequence). CDR3 size: 14 residues. Unmatched junction bases numbered 7, after V lost 5 bases and J lost 5 bases. This CDR3 reads CASSAYRGHDEQYF. CDR3 nucleotides: TGTGCCAGCAGCGCCTACAGGGGGCACGACGAGCAGTACTTC.

V gene TRBV2 combines with J gene TRBJ1-5; TRBD1 might be the D (5 bases). Germline CDR1 is SNHLY and CDR2 is FYNNEI. V was shortened by 2 bases and J by 4 bases, with 9 bases between the two germline ends. The CDR3 has 14 residues. The CDR3 protein is CASSELRVNQPQHF. In DNA form, the CDR3 reads TGTGCCAGCAGTGAACTCAGGGTGAATCAGCCCCAGCATTTT.

The chain joins TRBV6-5 to TRBJ1-1, with unresolved D. The CDR3 length is 14 residues. Between the trimmed V and J ends, which lost 0 bases and 5 bases, there was a span of 10 bases. Looked up from germline, CDR1 is MNHEY and CDR2 is SVGAGI. CDR3 in amino acids: CASSYSSARTEAFF. DNA of the CDR3: TGTGCCAGCAGTTACTCGAGTGCGAGAACTGAAGCTTTCTTT.

This clone was seen only once. The V and J genes are TRBV19 and TRBJ2-1; D is undetermined. CDR1 and CDR2 (germline): LNHDA, SQIVND (reference sequence). The CDR3 spans 14 residues. V was pared by 9 bases and J by 0 bases, with 12 bases between. CDR3 in amino acids: CASRAESSYNEQFF. DNA of the CDR3: TGTGCCAGCCGAGCTGAGAGCTCCTACAATGAGCAGTTCTTC.

This clone is a singleton in its sample. This chain uses TRBV19 with TRBJ2-1; 8 nucleotides align to TRBD2. J gave up 3 bases and V 8 bases, and 6 bases lay outside the gene matches. Germline loops: CDR1 LNHDA, CDR2 SQIVND (reference sequence). There are 14 residues in the CDR3. The DNA of the CDR3 is TGTGCCAGTCTCCCCGGGGGGGGCTACAATGAGCAGTTCTTC. Translation gives CASLPGGGYNEQFF.

The J gene is TRBJ1-5, the V gene TRBV28, with no clear D. CDR1 and CDR2 (germline): MDHEN, SYDVKM. The CDR3 sequence is 13 residues long. V was cut by 2 bases and J by 6 bases, with 8 bases left in between. CDR3 nucleotide sequence: TGTGCCAGCAGTTTACTCCGGGGTCAGCCCCAGCATTTT. Translated, it gives CASSLLRGQPQHF. The whole variable domain, filled in from reference TRBV28 and TRBJ1-5, reads DVKVTQSSRYLVKRTGEKVFLECVQDMDHENMFWYRQDPGLGLRLIYFSYDVKMKEKGDIPEGYSVSREKKERFSLILESASTNQTSMYLCASSLLRGQPQHFGDGTRLSIL.

This chain uses TRBV6-5 with TRBJ1-2; D call uncertain. This CDR3 spans 13 amino acids. Germline values: CDR1 MNHEY, CDR2 SVGAGI. V gave up 6 bases and J gave up 4 bases, with 12 bases separating them. The CDR3 nucleotides read TGTGCCAGCAGCAAAGCTGTGTCCTATGGCTACACCTTC. This translates into CASSKAVSYGYTF.

This clone counts as medium-sized (0.01 to 0.1%). J is TRBJ1-5 and V is TRBV15; D uncertain. Trimming left V 2 bases short and J 8 bases short, with 10 bases between. Per the germline V gene, CDR1 is LNHNV and CDR2 is YYDKDF (reference sequence). The CDR3 extends over 13 amino acids. In nucleotides, the CDR3 is TGTGCCACCAGCAGATATGGCGGCGAGCCCCAGCATTTT. Encoded protein: CATSRYGGEPQHF.

The rearrangement uses TRBV29-1 and TRBJ2-3; TRBD1 is a possible D gene (5 bases). This CDR3 comprises 12 residues. Trimming left V 6 bases short and J 4 bases short, with 11 bases between. Germline CDR1 and CDR2: SQVTM and ANQGSEA. CDR3 protein: CSVQGNADTQYF. The CDR3, as DNA: TGCAGCGTCCAGGGAAACGCAGATACGCAGTATTTT.

This chain connects TRBV5-1 to TRBJ2-1, with TRBD1 matching 9 bases. CDR1 SGHRS and CDR2 YFSETQ come from the germline V gene. Germline trimming cut 0 bases from V and 9 bases from J; bases unmatched to any gene: 10. The CDR3 runs 16 residues. This chain's CDR3 is CASSLGGYRGRSEQFF. CDR3 in DNA: TGCGCCAGCAGCTTGGGGGGCTACAGGGGGCGAAGTGAGCAGTTCTTC.

The chain's CDR3 is CASSLLAGGVNEQFF. DNA of the CDR3: TGTGCCAGCAGCTTGCTAGCGGGGGGGGTCAATGAGCAGTTCTTC. The V gene is TRBV11-3, the J gene TRBJ2-1; the match to TRBD2 covers 12 bases. The germline V gene encodes CDR1 SGHNT and CDR2 YENEEA. This CDR3 is 15 amino acids long. V gave up 3 bases and J gave up 6 bases; unmatched junction bases: 3.

The rearrangement joins TRBV5-1 to TRBJ2-1; 8 nucleotides agree with TRBD2. This CDR3 has 16 residues. The germline gives CDR1 SGHRS, CDR2 YFSETQ. J lost 7 bases, V lost 2 bases, and 11 bases had no gene match. The CDR3 spells CASSFGAGGKVNEQFF. The CDR3 nucleotides are TGCGCCAGCAGCTTTGGGGCGGGGGGCAAGGTGAATGAGCAGTTCTTC.

This chain links TRBV5-6 with TRBJ2-7; D is uncertain. The CDR3 is 15 amino acids. Between the trimmed V and J ends, which lost 0 bases and 1 base, there was a span of 11 bases. Germline loops: CDR1 SGHDT, CDR2 YYEEEE. CDR3 in DNA: TGTGCCAGCAGCTTGGCCCCCGTATTATCCTACGAGCAGTACTTC. This codes for CASSLAPVLSYEQYF.

The chain carries TRBV7-8 and TRBJ1-6; D is undetermined. The V end lost 1 base, the J end lost 4 bases, and 17 bases lay between the germline ends. Germline lookup yields CDR1 SGHVS and CDR2 FQNEAQ. The CDR3 sequence is 18 residues long. The CDR3 DNA follows: TGTGCCAGCAGCTTAGTTGGGCGGACTGTTACGTATAATTCACCCCTCCACTTT. Protein sequence: CASSLVGRTVTYNSPLHF.

A note on this clone: One junction end disagrees with the germline gene, perhaps due to a read error. The CDR3 loop is CASREDRFLFF. The CDR3 DNA follows: TGTGCCAGCAGGGAAGACAGGTTCCTGTTTTTT. The chain couples TRBV2 to TRBJ1-4; tentative D call: TRBD1 (6 bases). CDR1 SNHLY and CDR2 FYNNEI come from the germline V gene. The CDR3 runs 11 residues.

The chain couples TRBV3-1 (or the pseudogene TRBV3-2) to TRBJ2-7; a weak D match, TRBD2 (5 bases). The V gene's germline CDR1 is LGHDT and CDR2 YNNKEL (reference sequence). The germline V and J ends were trimmed by 1 base and 7 bases, with 14 bases remaining between them. The CDR3 runs 14 residues. The CDR3 nucleotides read TGTGCCAGCAGCCAAGGTCGACGTACGGGGGAGCAGTACTTC. It codes for CASSQGRRTGEQYF.

In DNA form, the CDR3 reads TGCAGCGTGGGGACTAGTTACTGGGAGACCCAGTACTTC. This sequence encodes CSVGTSYWETQYF. This chain links TRBV29-1 with TRBJ2-5; 8 positions match TRBD2. The germline gives CDR1 SQVTM, CDR2 ANQGSEA. Trimming at V came to 6 bases and at J to 5 bases, leaving 8 bases not matched to a gene. The CDR3 is 13 amino acids.

This chain uses TRBV6-5 with TRBJ2-7; 10 nucleotides agree with TRBD1. Looked up from germline, CDR1 is MNHEY and CDR2 is SVGAGI. The CDR3 has 15 residues. V was clipped by 3 bases and J by 2 bases; unmatched bases: 4. CDR3 bases: TGTGCCAGCAGTTATCGGGACAGGGGCCCCTACGAGCAGTACTTC. Translated, it gives CASSYRDRGPYEQYF.

J is TRBJ1-4 and V is TRBV28; D is ambiguous. Between the trimmed V and J ends, which lost 10 bases and 8 bases, there was a span of 11 bases. The CDR3 covers 11 residues. Germline CDR1 and CDR2: MDHEN and SYDVKM. The DNA for the CDR3 is TGTGCCACCTCCACGGGGGAAAAACTGTTTTTT. Residues: CATSTGEKLFF.

The chain is built from TRBV10-3 and TRBJ2-7; D gene ambiguous. The CDR3 has 14 residues. V gave up 4 bases and J gave up 0 bases, with 10 bases separating them. The germline gives CDR1 ENHRY, CDR2 SYGVKD. The CDR3 region is CAISAPPYSYEQYF. The CDR3 coding sequence is TGTGCCATCAGTGCCCCTCCGTACTCCTACGAGCAGTACTTC.

The genes are TRBV11-2 and TRBJ2-4; D might be TRBD2 (6 bases). CDR1 and CDR2 from the germline V gene are SGHAT and FQNNGV. This CDR3 contains 14 residues. V lost 7 bases, J lost 0 bases, and 10 bases lay in between. CDR3 region: CASTPGLAKNIQYF. CDR3 bases: TGTGCCAGCACACCGGGACTAGCCAAAAACATTCAGTACTTC.

The chain links TRBV10-2 to TRBJ1-3; 8 nucleotides match TRBD1. The CDR3 extends over 14 amino acids. J gave up 3 bases and V 8 bases, and 6 bases lay outside the gene matches. CDR1 and CDR2 (germline): WSHSY, SAAADI. CDR3 in DNA: TGCGCCAGCGGCTGGACAGGGATTGGAAACACCATATATTTT. It yields the protein CASGWTGIGNTIYF.

This chain joins TRBV30 and TRBJ1-4; TRBD1 might be the D (5 bases). Germline CDR1 is GTSNPN and CDR2 is SVGIG (reference sequence). The CDR3 is made up of 12 amino acids. Trimming shortened V by 7 bases and J by 8 bases, and 14 bases separated the two germline ends. The CDR3 reads CASQIGGEKLFF. Written as DNA, the CDR3 is TGTGCCTCTCAAATCGGGGGGGAAAAACTGTTTTTT.

The J gene is TRBJ2-1, the V gene TRBV2, with 9 bases identical to TRBD2. CDR3 length: 16 amino acids. After removal of 2 bases from V and 4 bases from J, the junction contained 6 bases not matched to a gene. Germline V lookup: CDR1 SNHLY, CDR2 FYNNEI. CDR3 sequence: CASSELASGTYNEQFF. CDR3 in DNA: TGTGCCAGCAGTGAATTAGCTAGCGGGACATACAATGAGCAGTTCTTC.

J is TRBJ2-1 and V is TRBV11-2; D is possibly TRBD2 (5 bases). Per the germline V gene, CDR1 is SGHAT and CDR2 is FQNNGV. Trimming shortened V by 5 bases and J by 9 bases, and 17 bases separated the two germline ends. The CDR3 covers 14 residues. CDR3 residues: CASSIGPAGGEQFF. The CDR3 DNA sequence: TGTGCCAGCAGCATCGGACCCGCCGGAGGTGAGCAGTTCTTC.

The genes are TRBV18 and TRBJ1-1; 10 nucleotides align to TRBD1. Trimming cost V 2 bases and J 0 bases; bases outside gene matches: 6. The germline V gene encodes CDR1 KGHSH and CDR2 LQKENI. The CDR3 is made up of 17 amino acids. As DNA, the CDR3 is TGTGCCAGCTCACCATACGGGACAGGGGCCCTGAACACTGAAGCTTTCTTT. It codes for CASSPYGTGALNTEAFF. Variable domain in full (rest from reference TRBV18 and TRBJ1-1): NAGVMQNPRHLVRRRGQEARLRCSPMKGHSHVYWYRQLPEEGLKFMVYLQKENIIDESGMPKERFSAEFPKEGPSILRIQQVVRGDSAAYFCASSPYGTGALNTEAFFGQGTRLTVV.

This rearrangement joins TRBV13 to TRBJ1-4; no reliable D call. The CDR3 consists of 15 residues. V was pared by 4 bases and J by 4 bases, with 13 bases between. CDR1 and CDR2 from the germline V gene are PRHDT and FYEKMQ (reference sequence). CDR3 protein: CASSYRTAGNEKLFF. CDR3 DNA sequence: TGTGCCAGCAGCTACCGGACGGCGGGTAATGAAAAACTGTTTTTT.